Described below is a single TCR beta chain sequence and its context. Its antigen is unidentified. PBMC samples from each donor numbered at least one pre-ART and at least two post-ART. Run at survey level, the immunoSEQ assay was version v3.0. Clones were read by immunoSEQ multiplex PCR, and TCRdb kept only the in-frame ones, dropping some. This table has 20,000 to 30,000 clones, around 90% appearing once. The data belong to a study of long-term antiretroviral therapy in people with HIV. General study findings and limits: Clonotypes expanded prior to ART showed repertoire dominance at all sampled time points. Specimen acquisition occurred between about 2004 and 2018, potentially under older ART regimens.

The specimen comprised unsorted PBMCs, sampled around 4.6 years after starting antiretroviral therapy. The TCR comes from a young man with HIV.

The CDR3 reads CASTGGGGWENEQYF. The CDR3 DNA is TGCGCCAGCACCGGGGGGGGCGGATGGGAGAACGAGCAGTACTTC. The chain combines TRBV5-1 with TRBJ2-7; 8 bases are shared with TRBD2. The ends lost 6 bases at V and 5 bases at J; junction bases unmatched: 13. From germline, CDR1 is SGHRS and CDR2 YFSETQ. The CDR3 is 15 residues long.